The T cell receptor (beta chain) under discussion was sequenced for a study of response to subunit inactivated influenza vaccine. V shed 7 bases, J shed 4 bases, and the junction held 8 bases outside the gene matches. CDR1 is SQVTM, CDR2 ANQGSEA, per germline. CDR3 length equals 13 residues. A single record per CDR3 protein comes from TCRdb applying MiXCR to the RT-PCR reads. The sample has around 650,000 distinct CDR3 sequences; about 15% are singletons. This clonotype was detected only a few times. This material consisted of PBMCs from blood, taken about 13 days after vaccination. The chain combines TRBV29-1 with TRBJ2-3, with 7 bases identical to TRBD2. This clonotype was obtained from a man over 45 who received an inactivated influenza vaccine. CDR3 DNA: TGCAGCGCCCCTCTGGGAGGGGCAGATACGCAGTATTTT. This translates into CSAPLGGADTQYF.